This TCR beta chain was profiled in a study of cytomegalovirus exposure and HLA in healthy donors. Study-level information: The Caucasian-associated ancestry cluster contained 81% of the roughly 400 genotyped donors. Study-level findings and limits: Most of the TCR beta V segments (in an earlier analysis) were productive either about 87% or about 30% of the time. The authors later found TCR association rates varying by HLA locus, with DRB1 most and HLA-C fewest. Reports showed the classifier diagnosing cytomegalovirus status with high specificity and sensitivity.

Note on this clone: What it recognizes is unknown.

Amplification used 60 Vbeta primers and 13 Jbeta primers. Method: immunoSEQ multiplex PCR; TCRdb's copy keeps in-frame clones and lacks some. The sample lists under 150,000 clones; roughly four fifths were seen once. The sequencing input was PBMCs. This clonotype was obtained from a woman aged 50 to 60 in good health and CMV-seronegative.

CDR3 nucleotide sequence: TGTGCCAGCAGCTCCCCGGGGACAGGGGTCTTCTACGAGCAGTACTTC. Translation gives CASSSPGTGVFYEQYF. The V call is TRBV5-4, the J call TRBJ2-7; the match to TRBD1 covers 10 bases. CDR3 length: 16 residues. CDR1 is SGHNT and CDR2 is YYREEE in the germline V gene (reference sequence). V was pared by 3 bases and J by 3 bases, with 9 bases of the junction left unmatched. Drawing the rest from reference TRBV5-4 and TRBJ2-7, the complete variable domain is ETGVTQSPTHLIKTRGQQVTLRCSSQSGHNTVSWYQQALGQGPQFIFQYYREEENGRGNFPPRFSGLQFPNYSSELNVNALELDDSALYLCASSSPGTGVFYEQYFGPGTRLTVT.